This TCR beta chain was documented in a study of CD8 T cells in Susac syndrome. RNA was extracted with the RNeasy kit, and a quantity of 0.5 to 1 ug was reverse transcribed using random hexamers. TCRdb independently ran MiXCR on the immunoSEQ multiplex PCR reads; one entry per CDR3 protein. Of approximately 230,000 distinct CDR3 sequences listed, roughly 95% are singletons. Treatment-naive patients with stable or active relapsing-remitting disease served as multiple sclerosis controls. This CDR3 has 15 amino acids. The ends were cut back, 0 bases at V and 6 bases at J, with 12 bases in the middle. In germline, CDR1 is LGHDT, CDR2 YNNKEL (reference sequence).

The chain links TRBV3-1 to TRBJ1-5; TRBD1 might be the D (6 bases). The sequence derives from a human donor with multiple sclerosis. Sequences were obtained from CD4+ T cells from PBMCs. Here the CDR3 reads CASSQDLGGLQPQHF. The DNA for the CDR3 is TGTGCCAGCAGCCAAGATTTGGGGGGGCTTCAGCCCCAGCATTTT.